This T cell receptor (beta chain) was obtained from a study of graft-versus-host responses after intestinal transplantation. Study information: Every one of the recipients received anti-thymocyte globulin induction and afterwards took tacrolimus and steroids for approximately three years.

General observations from the study: Maximum circulating GvH clone levels tracked with early post-transplant HvG decreases. Some GvH clones were seen earlier in gut or blood, suggesting intestinal origin.

Sequencing used immunoSEQ multiplex PCR; TCRdb keeps in-frame clones, though not all of them. The sample lists over 100,000 clones, 85% to 95% occurring once. The CDR3 is 13 amino acids. Per germline, CDR1 MNHEY and CDR2 SMNVEV (reference sequence). Trimming removed 0 bases from V and 4 bases from J, with 6 bases in between. With respect to this clone: Its antigen is currently unknown.

This receptor was obtained from a human donor who was the organ donor for an intestinal transplant. Material: unstimulated CD8+ T cells sorted from spleen or lymph node cells, obtained before transplant. V and J are TRBV27 and TRBJ1-2; a possible D gene is TRBD1 (6 bases). In DNA, the CDR3 is TGTGCCAGCAGTTTATCGGACAGCTATGGCTACACCTTC. Translation: CASSLSDSYGYTF.